This paragraph reports one TCR beta chain. Its antigen is undetermined. This specimen belongs to a study of beta chain features in type 1 diabetes. Study findings and constraints: Shorter templates might be favored by PCR, and equally so in patients and in controls. TCRB CDR3 length was moderately but significantly reduced in all four CD4+ subsets of Type 1 diabetes patients. The similarity of naive, central memory and Treg TCRB repertoires appeared greater among patients than among healthy donors.

Expressed TCRB transcripts got sequenced, as all isolated RNA was reverse transcribed. About 3.6 million reads was the average for naive, central memory and regulatory T cell samples. Only in-frame clones appear in the TCRdb table, and some are missing; sequencing was by immunoSEQ multiplex PCR. The sample has 600,000 to 700,000 clones, 13% seen once. It was one heparinised blood draw, averaging around 100 mL, that each donor gave. The sequenced sample was naive CD4+ T cells from blood. This TCR came from a man in his late teens or twenties with type 1 diabetes.

CDR3 region: CASSPAPSRGTEAFF. In DNA, the CDR3 is TGTGCCAGCAGTCCGGCGCCTTCCCGAGGGACTGAAGCTTTCTTT. The chain carries TRBV7-8 and TRBJ1-1; D is undetermined. V lost 6 bases and J 5 bases, leaving 19 bases between the germline ends. The CDR3 consists of 15 residues. Germline CDR1 SGHVS, CDR2 FQNEAQ.